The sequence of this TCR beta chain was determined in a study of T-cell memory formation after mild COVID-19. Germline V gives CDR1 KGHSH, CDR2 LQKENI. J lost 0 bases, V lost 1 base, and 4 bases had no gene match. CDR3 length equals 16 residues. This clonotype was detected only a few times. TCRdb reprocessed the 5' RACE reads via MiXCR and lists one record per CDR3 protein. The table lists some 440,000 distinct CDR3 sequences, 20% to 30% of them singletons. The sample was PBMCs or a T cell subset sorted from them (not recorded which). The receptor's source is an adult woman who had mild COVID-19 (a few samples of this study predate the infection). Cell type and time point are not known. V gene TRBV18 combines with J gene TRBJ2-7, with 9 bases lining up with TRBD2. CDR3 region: CASSPRSAGGSYEQYF. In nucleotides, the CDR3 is TGTGCCAGCTCACCACGGTCAGCGGGAGGCTCCTACGAGCAGTACTTC.